This T cell receptor beta chain emerged from a study of T cell repertoires in cytomegalovirus infection. Overall study context: Indications of both CMV infection and matching HLA type were provided by public TCR beta signatures.

The CDR3 contains 15 residues. V lost 0 bases and J lost 8, with 16 bases in between. The germline V gene has CDR1 SGHTA and CDR2 FQGNSA. A single record per CDR3 protein comes from TCRdb applying MiXCR to the reads. The repertoire has around 190,000 distinct CDR3 sequences, around an eighth of them found once; the top ten carry 20% to 30%. Study results and limitations: Cumulative public TCR beta family frequency identified CMV carriers with the relevant HLA. Clonotype analysis showed dominance of the ex vivo response by HLA-C-restricted CMV-specific TCR beta clonotypes.

As for this clonotype: Its antigen is not known. A single base separates this from a much larger clone, so it may be a read error.

What was sequenced was PBMCs. This sequence originates from a human donor in good health (CMV status not recorded). Some clones in this sample may be carry-over from other donors' samples. The J gene is TRBJ1-1, the V gene TRBV7-2; no clear D gene. Here the CDR3 DNA reads TGTGCCAGCAGCTTAGCCCCCTTACCGGCGTCAGAAGCTTTCTTT. It specifies CASSLAPLPASEAFF. The complete variable domain, with remaining parts taken from reference TRBV7-2 and TRBJ1-1, reads GAGVSQSPSNKVTEKGKDVELRCDPISGHTALYWYRQSLGQGLEFLIYFQGNSAPDKSGLPSDRFSAERTGGSVSTLTIQRTQQEDSAVYLCASSLAPLPASEAFFGQGTRLTVV.